These 16 T cell receptor beta chains share one sample of origin, sequenced in a study of control samples from healthy donors and cancer patients. The protocol was immunoSEQ multiplex PCR, while the TCRdb copy is restricted to in-frame clones and leaves out a portion. The data show 150,000 to 200,000 clones, 90% to 95% seen once. Sequencing used blood. The receptors shown here come from a woman aged 40 to 49 in good health.

This clone was detected a few times. The chain combines TRBV7-8 with TRBJ2-7; 9 positions match TRBD1. CDR3 size: 12 residues. J lost 5 bases, V lost 8 bases, and 4 bases had no gene match. Germline lookup yields CDR1 SGHVS and CDR2 FQNEAQ. DNA for the CDR3: TGTGCCAGCGGGGGACAGGGCCACGAGCAGTACTTC. Its translation is CASGGQGHEQYF.

The V call is TRBV5-1, the J call TRBJ1-1; 9 nucleotides line up with TRBD1. There are 16 residues in the CDR3. CDR1 is SGHRS and CDR2 is YFSETQ in the germline V gene. V trimming: 4 bases; J trimming: 3 bases; junction bases outside the gene matches: 10. CDR3 nucleotide sequence: TGCGCCAGCAGCCCGGGGACAGGGAGTTCGTACACTGAAGCTTTCTTT. Its protein product is CASSPGTGSSYTEAFF.

This chain links TRBV5-6 with TRBJ1-2, with D perhaps matching TRBD1 (5 bases). The CDR3 totals 13 residues. The germline gives CDR1 SGHDT, CDR2 YYEEEE. V was cut by 0 bases and J by 8 bases, with 11 bases left in between. This chain's CDR3 is CASSLDGTKGYTF. The CDR3 DNA follows: TGTGCCAGCAGCTTGGATGGGACCAAAGGCTACACCTTC.

The chain joins TRBV5-4 to TRBJ2-2; TRBD1 might be the D (6 bases). This CDR3 is built from 14 residues. V shed 1 base and J shed 7 bases, with 11 bases lying between them. Germline CDR1 and CDR2: SGHNT and YYREEE (reference sequence). The CDR3 nucleotides are TGTGCCAGCAGCTTGACAGGGCGAAACGGGGAGCTGTTTTTT. This codes for CASSLTGRNGELFF.

A single count supports this clone. The chain carries TRBV6-5 and TRBJ2-1, with 9 bases aligning to TRBD2. V shed 4 bases, J shed 5 bases, and the junction held 6 bases outside the gene matches. In germline, CDR1 is MNHEY, CDR2 SVGAGI. The CDR3 length is 15 residues. Here the CDR3 reads CASSWGLAGNNEQFF. DNA of the CDR3: TGTGCCAGCAGTTGGGGACTAGCCGGAAACAATGAGCAGTTCTTC.

V and J are TRBV5-4 and TRBJ1-1; possible D gene TRBD1, 6 bases. CDR3 size: 15 residues. The germline V gene has CDR1 SGHNT and CDR2 YYREEE (reference sequence). V lost 4 bases to trimming and J lost 1 base, with 14 bases between them. The CDR3 DNA follows: TGTGCCAGCAGCCCTGCGGGACAACCGAACACTGAAGCTTTCTTT. Protein: CASSPAGQPNTEAFF.

The rearrangement links TRBV11-2 to TRBJ2-3; D gene ambiguous. The CDR3 has 15 amino acids. CDR1 and CDR2 from the germline V gene are SGHAT and FQNNGV. Trimming shortened V by 0 bases and J by 1 base, and 8 bases separated the two germline ends. CDR3 residues: CASSLEVPGTDTQYF. CDR3 in DNA: TGTGCCAGCAGCTTAGAGGTCCCAGGCACAGATACGCAGTATTTT.

The chain links TRBV20-1 to TRBJ1-4; tentatively, D is TRBD1 (5 bases). V lost 6 bases and J 8 bases, leaving 10 bases between the germline ends. This CDR3 is 11 amino acids long. Germline V gives CDR1 DFQATT, CDR2 SNEGSKA (reference sequence). The CDR3 spells CSAGHREKLFF. CDR3 in DNA: TGCAGTGCAGGACACAGGGAAAAACTGTTTTTT.

This chain joins TRBV7-9 and TRBJ2-2; D gene ambiguous. Trimming removed 0 bases from V and 3 bases from J, with 11 bases in between. Germline lookup yields CDR1 SEHNR and CDR2 FQNEAQ (reference sequence). The CDR3 length is 16 residues. The CDR3 region has the DNA TGTGCCAGCAGCTTAGCGCTAAGTTCGGACACCGGGGAGCTGTTTTTT. It translates to CASSLALSSDTGELFF.

This rearrangement joins TRBV7-2 to TRBJ2-1; TRBD1 aligns across 7 bases. CDR1 and CDR2 from the germline V gene are SGHTA and FQGNSA. V lost 0 bases and J lost 5; bases outside the gene matches: 4. The CDR3 runs to 15 residues. DNA for the CDR3: TGTGCCAGCAGCTTAGCGGGGACAGTCGACAATGAGCAGTTCTTC. Translating it yields CASSLAGTVDNEQFF.

This clone was picked up one time. The genes are TRBV19 and TRBJ2-1; D gene ambiguous. CDR1 LNHDA and CDR2 SQIVND come from the germline V gene (reference sequence). The CDR3 runs 15 residues. With 3 bases removed from V and 8 bases from J, the gap between germline ends came to 17 bases. CDR3 region: CASSIYRTPRDEQFF. The CDR3 nucleotides read TGTGCCAGTAGTATCTATCGAACACCAAGGGATGAGCAGTTCTTC.

The gene calls are TRBV7-9 and TRBJ1-6; 7 bases map to TRBD1. Germline assignment: CDR1 SEHNR and CDR2 FQNEAQ (reference sequence). This CDR3 is built from 16 residues. V dropped 1 base and J dropped 4; count of bases not matched to a gene: 4. The CDR3 bases are TGTGCCAGCAGCTTAGGGGACAGTAAATATAATTCACCCCTCCACTTT. As protein: CASSLGDSKYNSPLHF. The variable domain in full, completed from reference TRBV7-9 and TRBJ1-6, reads DTGVSQNPRHKITKRGQNVTFRCDPISEHNRLYWYRQTLGQGPEFLTYFQNEAQLEKSRLLSDRFSAERPKGSFSTLEIQRTEQGDSAMYLCASSLGDSKYNSPLHFGNGTRLTVT.

The chain is built from TRBV12-3 or TRBV12-4 and TRBJ1-6; D not resolved. With 5 bases removed from V and 7 bases from J, the gap between germline ends came to 9 bases. This CDR3 has 13 amino acids. The CDR3 DNA sequence: TGTGCCAGCAGTCCCACCCAAAATTCACCCCTCCACTTT. It yields the protein CASSPTQNSPLHF.

The chain uses TRBV6-2 or TRBV6-3 and TRBJ2-3; 11 bases match TRBD2. V was pared by 0 bases and J by 2 bases, with 1 base of the junction left unmatched. From germline, CDR1 is MNHEY and CDR2 SVGEGT. The CDR3 contains 16 residues. The CDR3, as DNA: TGTGCCAGCAGTTACTCACTAGCGGGGGTCACAGATACGCAGTATTTT. Translating it yields CASSYSLAGVTDTQYF.

The CDR3: CSVVTSSSYNEQFF. The DNA for the CDR3 is TGCAGCGTTGTAACTAGCAGCTCCTACAATGAGCAGTTCTTC. J is TRBJ2-1 and V is TRBV29-1; D is perhaps TRBD2 (6 bases). The CDR3 is 14 residues long. Per the germline V gene, CDR1 is SQVTM and CDR2 is ANQGSEA. Trimming pared 4 bases from V and 0 bases from J, leaving 10 bases between.

This clone is a singleton in its sample. The chain carries TRBV11-2 and TRBJ2-3; 9 nucleotides align to TRBD2. J gave up 5 bases and V 1 base, and 1 base lay outside the gene matches. The length of the CDR3 is 14 residues. CDR1 and CDR2 from the germline V gene are SGHAT and FQNNGV. CDR3 residues: CASSLALAGDTQYF. The CDR3 DNA is TGTGCCAGCAGCTTAGCACTAGCGGGAGATACGCAGTATTTT.